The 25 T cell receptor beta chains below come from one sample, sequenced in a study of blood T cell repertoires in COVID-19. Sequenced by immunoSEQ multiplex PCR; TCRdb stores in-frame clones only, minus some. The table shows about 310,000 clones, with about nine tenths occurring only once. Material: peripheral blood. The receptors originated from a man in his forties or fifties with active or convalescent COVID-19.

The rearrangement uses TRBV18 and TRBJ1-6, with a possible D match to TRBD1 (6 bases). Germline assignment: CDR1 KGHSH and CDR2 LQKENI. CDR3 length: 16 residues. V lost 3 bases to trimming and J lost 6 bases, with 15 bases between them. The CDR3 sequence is CASSPTGSRSNSPLHF. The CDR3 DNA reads TGTGCCAGCTCACCTACAGGGTCGAGGAGTAATTCACCCCTCCACTTT. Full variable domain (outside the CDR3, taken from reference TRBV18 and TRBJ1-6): NAGVMQNPRHLVRRRGQEARLRCSPMKGHSHVYWYRQLPEEGLKFMVYLQKENIIDESGMPKERFSAEFPKEGPSILRIQQVVRGDSAAYFCASSPTGSRSNSPLHFGNGTRLTVT.

The CDR3 reads CASSITDRGRDTQYF. The CDR3 DNA reads as TGTGCCAGTAGTATAACGGACAGGGGGCGTGATACGCAGTATTTT. This chain connects TRBV19 to TRBJ2-3; TRBD1 agrees at 11 bases. Germline V lookup: CDR1 LNHDA, CDR2 SQIVND (reference sequence). This CDR3 contains 15 residues. V was pared by 2 bases and J by 6 bases, with 4 bases of the junction left unmatched. Looking up the rest from reference TRBV19 and TRBJ2-3 gives the full variable domain: DGGITQSPKYLFRKEGQNVTLSCEQNLNHDAMYWYRQDPGQGLRLIYYSQIVNDFQKGDIAEGYSVSREKKESFPLTVTSAQKNPTAFYLCASSITDRGRDTQYFGPGTRLTVL.

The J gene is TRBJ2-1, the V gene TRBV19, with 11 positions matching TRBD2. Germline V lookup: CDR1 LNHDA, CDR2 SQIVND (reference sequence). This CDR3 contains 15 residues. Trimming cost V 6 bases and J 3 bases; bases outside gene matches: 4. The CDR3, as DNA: TGTGCCAGTAGACGGCTAGCGGGGGGCTACAATGAGCAGTTCTTC. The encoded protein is CASRRLAGGYNEQFF. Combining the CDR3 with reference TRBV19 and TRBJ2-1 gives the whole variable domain DGGITQSPKYLFRKEGQNVTLSCEQNLNHDAMYWYRQDPGQGLRLIYYSQIVNDFQKGDIAEGYSVSREKKESFPLTVTSAQKNPTAFYLCASRRLAGGYNEQFFGPGTRLTVL.

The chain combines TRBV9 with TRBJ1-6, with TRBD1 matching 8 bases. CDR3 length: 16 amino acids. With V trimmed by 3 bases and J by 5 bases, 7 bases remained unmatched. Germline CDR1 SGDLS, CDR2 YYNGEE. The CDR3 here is CASSAAGTGNNSPLHF. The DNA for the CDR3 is TGTGCCAGCAGCGCCGCCGGGACAGGCAATAATTCACCCCTCCACTTT.

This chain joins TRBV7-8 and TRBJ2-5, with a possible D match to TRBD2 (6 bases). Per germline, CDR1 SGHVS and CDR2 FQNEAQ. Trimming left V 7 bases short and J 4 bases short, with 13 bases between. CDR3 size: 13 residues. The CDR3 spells CASKLRGRETQYF. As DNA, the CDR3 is TGTGCCAGCAAGTTACGGGGGAGAGAGACCCAGTACTTC.

The CDR3 DNA follows: TGTGCCTGGATAAAGGACAGCATCGCCACGGGGACGCAGTATTTT. Amino acid sequence: CAWIKDSIATGTQYF. V usage is TRBV30 and J usage is TRBJ2-3; a weak D match, TRBD1 (6 bases). There are 15 residues in the CDR3. Germline values: CDR1 GTSNPN, CDR2 SVGIG (reference sequence). V lost 4 bases and J 9 bases, leaving 23 bases between the germline ends.

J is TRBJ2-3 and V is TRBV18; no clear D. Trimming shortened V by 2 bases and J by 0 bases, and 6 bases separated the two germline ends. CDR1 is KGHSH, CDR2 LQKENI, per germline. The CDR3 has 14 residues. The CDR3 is CASSPIPSTDTQYF. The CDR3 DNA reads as TGTGCCAGCTCACCAATCCCTAGCACAGATACGCAGTATTTT.

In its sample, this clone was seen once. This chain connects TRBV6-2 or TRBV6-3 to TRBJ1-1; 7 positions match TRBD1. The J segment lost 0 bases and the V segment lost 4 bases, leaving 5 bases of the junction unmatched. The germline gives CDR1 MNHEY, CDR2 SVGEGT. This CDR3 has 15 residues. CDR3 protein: CASSSAGTVNTEAFF. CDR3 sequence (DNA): TGTGCCAGCAGTTCAGCCGGGACAGTGAACACTGAAGCTTTCTTT.

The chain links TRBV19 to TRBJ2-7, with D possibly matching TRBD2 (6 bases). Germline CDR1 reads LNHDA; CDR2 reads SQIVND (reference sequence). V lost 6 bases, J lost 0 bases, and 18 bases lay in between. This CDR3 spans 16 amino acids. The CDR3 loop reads CASSRRGGNPSYEQYF. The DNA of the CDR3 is TGTGCCAGTAGCCGCCGCGGAGGGAACCCCTCCTACGAGCAGTACTTC. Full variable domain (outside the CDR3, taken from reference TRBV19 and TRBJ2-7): DGGITQSPKYLFRKEGQNVTLSCEQNLNHDAMYWYRQDPGQGLRLIYYSQIVNDFQKGDIAEGYSVSREKKESFPLTVTSAQKNPTAFYLCASSRRGGNPSYEQYFGPGTRLTVT.

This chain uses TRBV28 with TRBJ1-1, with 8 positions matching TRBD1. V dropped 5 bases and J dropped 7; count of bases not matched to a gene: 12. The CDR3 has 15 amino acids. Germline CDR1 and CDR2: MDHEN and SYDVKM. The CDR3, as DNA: TGTGCCAGCAGTGACTTCAGGGGGCGGATCGGTGAAGCTTTCTTT. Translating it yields CASSDFRGRIGEAFF.

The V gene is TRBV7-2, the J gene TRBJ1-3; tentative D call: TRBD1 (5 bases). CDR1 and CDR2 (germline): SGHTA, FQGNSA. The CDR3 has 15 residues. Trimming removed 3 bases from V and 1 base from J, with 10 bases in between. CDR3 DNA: TGTGCCAGCAGCTTCCTCCAGGGTTCTGGAAACACCATATATTTT. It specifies CASSFLQGSGNTIYF.

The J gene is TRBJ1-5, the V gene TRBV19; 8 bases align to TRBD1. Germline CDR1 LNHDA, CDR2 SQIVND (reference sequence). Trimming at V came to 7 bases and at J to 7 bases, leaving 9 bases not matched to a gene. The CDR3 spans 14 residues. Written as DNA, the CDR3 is TGTGCCAGTAAGAAAGGGGACAGGAAGCAGCCCCAGCATTTT. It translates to CASKKGDRKQPQHF.

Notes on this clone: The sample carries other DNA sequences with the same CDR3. DNA for the CDR3: TGTGCCAGCAGTTTAGGACAGGGTTATCGTTCACCCCTCCACTTT. This sequence encodes CASSLGQGYRSPLHF. V usage is TRBV28 and J usage is TRBJ1-6, with TRBD1 matching over 8 bases. Trimming cost V 2 bases and J 9 bases; bases outside gene matches: 6. Germline CDR1 and CDR2: MDHEN and SYDVKM. This CDR3 region has 15 residues.

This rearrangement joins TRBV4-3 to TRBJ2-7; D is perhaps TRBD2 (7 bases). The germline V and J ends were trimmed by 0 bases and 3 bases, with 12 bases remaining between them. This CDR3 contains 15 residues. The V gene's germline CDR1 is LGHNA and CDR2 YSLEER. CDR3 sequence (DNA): TGCGCCAGCAGCCAAGAGGGGCGGGGGCACTACGAGCAGTACTTC. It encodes CASSQEGRGHYEQYF.

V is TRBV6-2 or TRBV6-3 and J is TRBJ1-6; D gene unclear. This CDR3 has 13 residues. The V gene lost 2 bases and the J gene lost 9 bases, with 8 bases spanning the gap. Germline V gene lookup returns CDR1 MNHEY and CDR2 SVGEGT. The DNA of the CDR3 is TGTGCCAGCAGTTACAGGGAGATTTCACCCCTCCACTTT. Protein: CASSYREISPLHF.

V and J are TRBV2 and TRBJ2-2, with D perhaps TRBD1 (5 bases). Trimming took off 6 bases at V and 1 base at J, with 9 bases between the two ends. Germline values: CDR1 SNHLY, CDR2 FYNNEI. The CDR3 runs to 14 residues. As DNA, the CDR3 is TGTGCCAGCAGACAACAGGTGAACACCGGGGAGCTGTTTTTT. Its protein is CASRQQVNTGELFF.

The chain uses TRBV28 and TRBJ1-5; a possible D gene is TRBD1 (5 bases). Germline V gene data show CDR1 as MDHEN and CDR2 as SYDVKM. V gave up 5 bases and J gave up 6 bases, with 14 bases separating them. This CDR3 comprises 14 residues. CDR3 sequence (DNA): TGTGCCAGCAGTAAAGCCCTCCAGGGTCAGCCCCAGCATTTT. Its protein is CASSKALQGQPQHF.

The CDR3 region has the DNA TGTGCCAGCAGTTACCCTAGGGGCGTTGGACAGCCCCAGCATTTT. Translating it yields CASSYPRGVGQPQHF. V is TRBV6-6 and J is TRBJ1-5; TRBD1 might be the D (5 bases). The CDR3 runs to 15 residues. Trimming took off 2 bases at V and 7 bases at J, with 15 bases between the two ends. Germline assignment: CDR1 MNHNY and CDR2 SVGAGI (reference sequence).

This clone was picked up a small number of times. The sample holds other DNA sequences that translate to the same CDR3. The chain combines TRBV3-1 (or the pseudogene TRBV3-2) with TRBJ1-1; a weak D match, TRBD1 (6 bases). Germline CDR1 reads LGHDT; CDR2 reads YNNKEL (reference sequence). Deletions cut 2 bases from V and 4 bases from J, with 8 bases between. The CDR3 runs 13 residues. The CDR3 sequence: CASSQRGSTEAFF. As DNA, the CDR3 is TGTGCCAGCAGCCAAAGGGGGAGCACTGAAGCTTTCTTT.

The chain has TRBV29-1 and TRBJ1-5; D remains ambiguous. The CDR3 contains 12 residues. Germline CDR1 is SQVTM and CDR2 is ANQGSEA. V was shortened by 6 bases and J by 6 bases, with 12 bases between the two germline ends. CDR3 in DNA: TGCAGCGTCCGCGCCGCCGGTCAGCCCCAGCATTTT. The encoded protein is CSVRAAGQPQHF. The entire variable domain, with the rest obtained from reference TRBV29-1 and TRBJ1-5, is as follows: SAVISQKPSRDICQRGTSLTIQCQVDSQVTMMFWYRQQPGQSLTLIATANQGSEATYESGFVIDKFPISRPNLTFSTLTVSNMSPEDSSIYLCSVRAAGQPQHFGDGTRLSIL.

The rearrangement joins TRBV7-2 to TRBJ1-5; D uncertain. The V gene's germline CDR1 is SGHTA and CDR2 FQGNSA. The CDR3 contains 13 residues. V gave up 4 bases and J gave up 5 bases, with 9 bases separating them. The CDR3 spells CASSYSPDQPQHF. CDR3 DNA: TGTGCCAGCAGCTACAGTCCCGATCAGCCCCAGCATTTT.

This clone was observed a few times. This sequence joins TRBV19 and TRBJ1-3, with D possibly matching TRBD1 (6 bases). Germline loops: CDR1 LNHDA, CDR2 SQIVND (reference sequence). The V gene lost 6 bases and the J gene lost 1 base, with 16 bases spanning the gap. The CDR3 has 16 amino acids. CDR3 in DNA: TGTGCCAGTAGACACCGGGACATCGAATCTGGAAACACCATATATTTT. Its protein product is CASRHRDIESGNTIYF.

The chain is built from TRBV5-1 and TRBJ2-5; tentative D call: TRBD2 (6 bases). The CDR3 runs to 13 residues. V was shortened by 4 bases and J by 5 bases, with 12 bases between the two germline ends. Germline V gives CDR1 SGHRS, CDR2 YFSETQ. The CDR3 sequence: CASSGGMGETQYF. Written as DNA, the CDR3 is TGCGCCAGCAGCGGAGGGATGGGGGAGACCCAGTACTTC.

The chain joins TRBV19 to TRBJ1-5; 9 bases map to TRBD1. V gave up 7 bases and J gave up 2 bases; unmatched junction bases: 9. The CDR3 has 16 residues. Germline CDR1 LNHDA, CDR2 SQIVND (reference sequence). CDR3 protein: CASTLLQGAGNQPQHF. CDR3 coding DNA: TGTGCCAGTACCCTCCTACAGGGGGCCGGCAATCAGCCCCAGCATTTT.

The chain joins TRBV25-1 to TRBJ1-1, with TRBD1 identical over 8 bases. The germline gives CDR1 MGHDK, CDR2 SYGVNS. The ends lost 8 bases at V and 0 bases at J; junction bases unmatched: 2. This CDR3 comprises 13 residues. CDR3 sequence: CASGGQVNTEAFF. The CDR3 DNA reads TGTGCCAGCGGGGGACAGGTGAACACTGAAGCTTTCTTT.